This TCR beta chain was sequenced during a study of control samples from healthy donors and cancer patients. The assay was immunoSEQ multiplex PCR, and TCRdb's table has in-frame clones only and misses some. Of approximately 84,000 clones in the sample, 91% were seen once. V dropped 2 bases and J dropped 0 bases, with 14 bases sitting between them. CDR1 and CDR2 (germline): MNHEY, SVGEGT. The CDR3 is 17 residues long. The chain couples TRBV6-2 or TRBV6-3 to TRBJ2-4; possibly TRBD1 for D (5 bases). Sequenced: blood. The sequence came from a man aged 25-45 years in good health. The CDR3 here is CASSYPLTELAKNIQYF. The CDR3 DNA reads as TGTGCCAGCAGTTACCCACTGACAGAGCTAGCCAAAAACATTCAGTACTTC.